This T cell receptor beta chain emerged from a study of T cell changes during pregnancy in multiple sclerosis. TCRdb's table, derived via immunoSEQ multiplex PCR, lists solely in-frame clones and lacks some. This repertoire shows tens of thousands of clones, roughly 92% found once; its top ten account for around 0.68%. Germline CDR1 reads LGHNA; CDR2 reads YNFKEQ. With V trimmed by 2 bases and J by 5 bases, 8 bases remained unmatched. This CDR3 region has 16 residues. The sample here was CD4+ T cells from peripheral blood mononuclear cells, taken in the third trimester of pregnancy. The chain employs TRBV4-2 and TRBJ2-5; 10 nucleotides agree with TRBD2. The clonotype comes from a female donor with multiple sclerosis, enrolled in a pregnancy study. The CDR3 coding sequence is TGTGCCAGCAGCCAACGTCCACTAGCGGGAATGGAGACCCAGTACTTC. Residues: CASSQRPLAGMETQYF.